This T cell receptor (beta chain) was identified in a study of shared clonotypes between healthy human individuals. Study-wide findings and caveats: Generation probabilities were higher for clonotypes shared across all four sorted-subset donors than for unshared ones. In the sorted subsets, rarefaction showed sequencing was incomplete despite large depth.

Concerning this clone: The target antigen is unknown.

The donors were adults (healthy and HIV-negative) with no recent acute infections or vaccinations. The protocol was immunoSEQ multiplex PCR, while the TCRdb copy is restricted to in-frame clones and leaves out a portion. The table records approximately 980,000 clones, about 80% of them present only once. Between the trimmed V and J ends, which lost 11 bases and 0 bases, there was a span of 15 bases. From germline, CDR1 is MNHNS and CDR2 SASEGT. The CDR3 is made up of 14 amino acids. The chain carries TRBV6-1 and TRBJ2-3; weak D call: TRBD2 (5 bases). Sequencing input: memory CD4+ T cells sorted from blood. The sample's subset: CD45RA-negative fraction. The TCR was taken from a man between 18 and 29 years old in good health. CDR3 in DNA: TGTGCCGGGTTTGGCGGGCTAAGCACAGATACGCAGTATTTT. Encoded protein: CAGFGGLSTDTQYF.